The 2 T cell receptor beta chains reported below all come from one sample, sequenced in a study of response to subunit inactivated influenza vaccine. Each CDR3 protein gets one entry after TCRdb re-called the RT-PCR reads with MiXCR. This table has almost 600,000 distinct CDR3 sequences, roughly 15% appearing once. The sequencing here drew on PBMCs from blood, taken roughly 12 days after vaccination. The receptors shown here come from a man aged 50 to 59 who received an inactivated influenza vaccine.

The chain employs TRBV20-1 and TRBJ2-4; D gene ambiguous. Germline CDR1 is DFQATT and CDR2 is SNEGSKA (reference sequence). V shed 4 bases and J shed 8 bases, with 12 bases lying between them. This CDR3 comprises 12 residues. The CDR3 is CSAILFSDIQYF. The CDR3 bases are TGCAGTGCTATTTTATTTTCCGACATTCAGTACTTC.

The genes are TRBV6-4 and TRBJ2-1, with 8 bases matching TRBD2. This CDR3 has 15 amino acids. Germline CDR1 is MRHNA and CDR2 is SNTAGT. J was trimmed by 0 bases and V by 7 bases; bases with no gene match: 5. For the CDR3, the DNA is TGTGCCAGCAAGGCGAGCGGGAGCTCCTACAATGAGCAGTTCTTC. Its translation: CASKASGSSYNEQFF.